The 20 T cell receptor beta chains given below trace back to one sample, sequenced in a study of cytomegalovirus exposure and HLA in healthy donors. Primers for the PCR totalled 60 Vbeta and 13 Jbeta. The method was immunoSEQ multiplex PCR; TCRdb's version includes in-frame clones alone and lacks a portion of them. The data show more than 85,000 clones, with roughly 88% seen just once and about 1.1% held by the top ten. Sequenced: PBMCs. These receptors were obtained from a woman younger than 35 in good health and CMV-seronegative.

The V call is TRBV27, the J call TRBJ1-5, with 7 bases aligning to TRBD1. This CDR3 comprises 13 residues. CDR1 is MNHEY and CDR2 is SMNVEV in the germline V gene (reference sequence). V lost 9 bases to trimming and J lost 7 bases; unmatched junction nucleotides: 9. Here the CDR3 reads CARNQGEAQPQHF. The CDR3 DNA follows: TGTGCCAGGAATCAGGGGGAAGCGCAGCCCCAGCATTTT.

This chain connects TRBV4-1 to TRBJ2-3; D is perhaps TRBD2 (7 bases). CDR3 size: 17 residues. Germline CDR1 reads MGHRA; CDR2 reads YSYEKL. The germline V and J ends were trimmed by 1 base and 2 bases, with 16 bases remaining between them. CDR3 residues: CASSQGGGGAITDTQYF. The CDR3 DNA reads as TGCGCCAGCAGCCAAGGGGGCGGGGGCGCAATCACAGATACGCAGTATTTT.

The DNA for the CDR3 is TGTGCCAGCAGCTTAATGACTGACACTAATGAAAAACTGTTTTTT. Its protein is CASSLMTDTNEKLFF. The chain joins TRBV5-6 to TRBJ1-4; no reliable D call. CDR3 length: 15 amino acids. V lost 2 bases to trimming and J lost 2 bases, with 10 bases between them. Germline CDR1 reads SGHDT; CDR2 reads YYEEEE.

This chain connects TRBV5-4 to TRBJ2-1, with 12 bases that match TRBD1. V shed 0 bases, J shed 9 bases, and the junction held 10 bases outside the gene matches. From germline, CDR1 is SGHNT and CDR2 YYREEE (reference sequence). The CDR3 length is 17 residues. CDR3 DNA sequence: TGTGCCAGCAGCTTGGGGGACAGGGGGCCGGTGGTGGGTGAGCAGTTCTTC. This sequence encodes CASSLGDRGPVVGEQFF.

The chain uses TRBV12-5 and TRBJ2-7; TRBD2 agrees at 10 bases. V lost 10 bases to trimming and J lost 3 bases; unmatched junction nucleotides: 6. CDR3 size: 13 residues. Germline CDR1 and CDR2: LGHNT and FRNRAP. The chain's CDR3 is CANEREGFYEQYF. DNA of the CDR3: TGTGCTAACGAGCGGGAGGGTTTCTACGAGCAGTACTTC.

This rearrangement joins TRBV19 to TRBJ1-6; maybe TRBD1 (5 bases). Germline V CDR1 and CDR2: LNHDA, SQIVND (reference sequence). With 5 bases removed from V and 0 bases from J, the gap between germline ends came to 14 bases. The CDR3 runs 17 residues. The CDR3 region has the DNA TGTGCCAGTAGTTCAGACAGAGTGAGCTCCTATAATTCACCCCTCCACTTT. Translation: CASSSDRVSSYNSPLHF.

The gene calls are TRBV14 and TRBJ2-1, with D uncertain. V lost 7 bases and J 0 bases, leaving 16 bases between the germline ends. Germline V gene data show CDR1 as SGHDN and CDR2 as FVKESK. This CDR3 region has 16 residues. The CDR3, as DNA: TGTGCCAGCACCCCCCGCGGCCAAAGCTCCTACAATGAGCAGTTCTTC. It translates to CASTPRGQSSYNEQFF.

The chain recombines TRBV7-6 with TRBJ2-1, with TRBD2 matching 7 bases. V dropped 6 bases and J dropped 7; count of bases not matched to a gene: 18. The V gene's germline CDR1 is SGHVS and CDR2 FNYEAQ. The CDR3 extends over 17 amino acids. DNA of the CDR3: TGTGCCAGCAGTCGGGTTATAGAGGGAGGGCCGTGGAATGAGCAGTTCTTC. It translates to CASSRVIEGGPWNEQFF.

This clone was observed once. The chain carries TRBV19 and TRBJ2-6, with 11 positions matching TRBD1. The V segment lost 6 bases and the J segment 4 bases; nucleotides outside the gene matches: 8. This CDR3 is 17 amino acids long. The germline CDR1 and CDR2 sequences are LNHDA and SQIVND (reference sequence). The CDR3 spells CASSTDRGLIGANVLTF. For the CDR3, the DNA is TGTGCCAGTAGCACGGACAGGGGGCTAATAGGGGCCAACGTCCTGACTTTC.

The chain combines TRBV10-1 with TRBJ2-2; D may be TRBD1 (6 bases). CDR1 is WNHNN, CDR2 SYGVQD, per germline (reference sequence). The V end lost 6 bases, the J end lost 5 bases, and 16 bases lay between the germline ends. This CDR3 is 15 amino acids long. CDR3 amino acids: CASRPTGSGTGELFF. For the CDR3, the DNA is TGCGCCAGCAGACCCACAGGGAGTGGGACCGGGGAGCTGTTTTTT.

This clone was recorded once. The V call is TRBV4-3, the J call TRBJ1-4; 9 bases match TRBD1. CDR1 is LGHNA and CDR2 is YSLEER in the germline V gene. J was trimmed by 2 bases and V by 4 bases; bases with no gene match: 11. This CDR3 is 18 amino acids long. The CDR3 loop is CASSPLTTGGPTNEKLFF. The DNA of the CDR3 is TGCGCCAGCAGCCCGTTGACGACAGGGGGACCCACTAATGAAAAACTGTTTTTT.

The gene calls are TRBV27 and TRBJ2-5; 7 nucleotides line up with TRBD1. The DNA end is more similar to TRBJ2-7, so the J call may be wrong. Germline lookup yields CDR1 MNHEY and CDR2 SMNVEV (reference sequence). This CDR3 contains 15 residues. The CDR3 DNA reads TGTGCCAGCAGGGCCTGGACAGGAAGCTCCTACGAGCAGTACTTC. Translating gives CASRAWTGSSYEQYF.

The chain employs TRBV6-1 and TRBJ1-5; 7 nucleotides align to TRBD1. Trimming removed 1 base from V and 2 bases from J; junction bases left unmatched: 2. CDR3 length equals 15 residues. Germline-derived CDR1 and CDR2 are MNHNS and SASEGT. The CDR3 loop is CASSEDRGRNQPQHF. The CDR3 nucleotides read TGTGCCAGCAGTGAAGACAGGGGCCGCAATCAGCCCCAGCATTTT.

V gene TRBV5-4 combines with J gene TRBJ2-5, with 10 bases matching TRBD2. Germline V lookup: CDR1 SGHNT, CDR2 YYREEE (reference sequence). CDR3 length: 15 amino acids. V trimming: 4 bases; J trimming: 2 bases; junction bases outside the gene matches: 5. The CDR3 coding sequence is TGTGCCAGCAGCCAATTACTAGCGGGGCAAGAGACCCAGTACTTC. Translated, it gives CASSQLLAGQETQYF.

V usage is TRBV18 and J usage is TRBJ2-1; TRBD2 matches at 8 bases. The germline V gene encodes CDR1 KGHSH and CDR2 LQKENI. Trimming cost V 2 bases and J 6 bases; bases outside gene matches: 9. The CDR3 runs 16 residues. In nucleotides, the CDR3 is TGTGCCAGCTCACCAGATCCCCCGGGAGGGTCCAATGAGCAGTTCTTC. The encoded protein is CASSPDPPGGSNEQFF.

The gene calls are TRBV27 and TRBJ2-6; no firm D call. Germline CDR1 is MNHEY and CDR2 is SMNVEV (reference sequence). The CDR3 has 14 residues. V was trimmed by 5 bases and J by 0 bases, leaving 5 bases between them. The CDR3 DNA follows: TGTGCCAGCAGTGGGCACTCTGGGGCCAACGTCCTGACTTTC. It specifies CASSGHSGANVLTF. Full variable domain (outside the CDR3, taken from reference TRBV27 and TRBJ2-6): EAQVTQNPRYLITVTGKKLTVTCSQNMNHEYMSWYRQDPGLGLRQIYYSMNVEVTDKGDVPEGYKVSRKEKRNFPLILESPSPNQTSLYFCASSGHSGANVLTFGAGSRLTVL.

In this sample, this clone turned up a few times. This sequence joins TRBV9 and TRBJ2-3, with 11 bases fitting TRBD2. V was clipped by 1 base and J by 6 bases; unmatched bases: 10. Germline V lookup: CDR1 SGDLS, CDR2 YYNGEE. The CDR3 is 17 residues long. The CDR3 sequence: CASSVTSGSRGSDTQYF. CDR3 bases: TGTGCCAGCAGCGTAACTAGCGGGAGTCGGGGTTCGGATACGCAGTATTTT.

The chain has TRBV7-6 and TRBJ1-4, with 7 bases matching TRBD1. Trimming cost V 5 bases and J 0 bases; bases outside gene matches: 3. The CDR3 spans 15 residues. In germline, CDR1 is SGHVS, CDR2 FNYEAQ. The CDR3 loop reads CASSPGGTTNEKLFF. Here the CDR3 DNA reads TGTGCCAGCAGCCCAGGGGGAACAACTAATGAAAAACTGTTTTTT.

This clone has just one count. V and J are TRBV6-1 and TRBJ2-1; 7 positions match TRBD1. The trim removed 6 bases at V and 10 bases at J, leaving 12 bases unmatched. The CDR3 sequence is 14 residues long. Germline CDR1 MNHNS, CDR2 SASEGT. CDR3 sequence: CASSVNRGREEQFF. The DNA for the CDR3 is TGTGCCAGCAGCGTAAACAGGGGACGAGAAGAGCAGTTCTTC.

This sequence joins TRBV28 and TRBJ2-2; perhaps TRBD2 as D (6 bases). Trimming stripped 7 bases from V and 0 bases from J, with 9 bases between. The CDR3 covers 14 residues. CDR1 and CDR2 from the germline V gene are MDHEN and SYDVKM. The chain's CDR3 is CASIGGSNTGELFF. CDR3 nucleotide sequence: TGTGCCAGCATCGGGGGATCGAACACCGGGGAGCTGTTTTTT.